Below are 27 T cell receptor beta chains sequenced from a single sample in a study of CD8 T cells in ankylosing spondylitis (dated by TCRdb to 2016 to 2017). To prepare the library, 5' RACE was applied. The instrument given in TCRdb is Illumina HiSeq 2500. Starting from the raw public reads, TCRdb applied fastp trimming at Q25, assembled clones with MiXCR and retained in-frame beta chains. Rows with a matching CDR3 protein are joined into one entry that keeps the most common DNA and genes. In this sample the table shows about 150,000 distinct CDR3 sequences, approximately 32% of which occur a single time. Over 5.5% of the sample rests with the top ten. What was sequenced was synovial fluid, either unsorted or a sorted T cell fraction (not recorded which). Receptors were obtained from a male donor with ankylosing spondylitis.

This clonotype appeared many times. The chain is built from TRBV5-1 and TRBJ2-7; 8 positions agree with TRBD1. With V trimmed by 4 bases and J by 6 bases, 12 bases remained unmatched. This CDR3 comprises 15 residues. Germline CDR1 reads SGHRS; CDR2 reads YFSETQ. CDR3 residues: CASSPIPRQGSEQYF. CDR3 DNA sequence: TGCGCCAGCAGCCCCATTCCGAGACAGGGGAGCGAGCAGTACTTC.

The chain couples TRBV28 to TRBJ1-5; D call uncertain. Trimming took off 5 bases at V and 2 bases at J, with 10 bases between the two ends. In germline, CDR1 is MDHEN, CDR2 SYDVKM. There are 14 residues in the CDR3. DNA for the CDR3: TGTGCCAGCAGTAAGACTCTGGGCAATCAGCCCCAGCATTTT. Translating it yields CASSKTLGNQPQHF.

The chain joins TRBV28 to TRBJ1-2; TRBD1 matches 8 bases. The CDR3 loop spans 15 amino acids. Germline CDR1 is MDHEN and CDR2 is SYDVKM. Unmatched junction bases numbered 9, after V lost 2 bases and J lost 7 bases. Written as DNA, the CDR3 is TGTGCCAGCAGTTTACTCCAGGGGGCGAATAGTGGCTACACCTTC. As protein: CASSLLQGANSGYTF.

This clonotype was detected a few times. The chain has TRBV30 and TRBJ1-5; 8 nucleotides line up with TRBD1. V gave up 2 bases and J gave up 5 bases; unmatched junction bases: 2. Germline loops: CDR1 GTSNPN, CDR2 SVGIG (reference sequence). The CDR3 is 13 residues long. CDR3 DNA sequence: TGTGCCTGGAGTCCGGACAGGGATCAGCCCCAGCATTTT. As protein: CAWSPDRDQPQHF.

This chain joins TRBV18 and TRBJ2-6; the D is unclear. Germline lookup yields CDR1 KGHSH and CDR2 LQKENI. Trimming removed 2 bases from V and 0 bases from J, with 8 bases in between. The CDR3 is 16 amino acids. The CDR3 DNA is TGTGCCAGCTCACCAATCCAACGCTCTGGGGCCAACGTCCTGACTTTC. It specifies CASSPIQRSGANVLTF.

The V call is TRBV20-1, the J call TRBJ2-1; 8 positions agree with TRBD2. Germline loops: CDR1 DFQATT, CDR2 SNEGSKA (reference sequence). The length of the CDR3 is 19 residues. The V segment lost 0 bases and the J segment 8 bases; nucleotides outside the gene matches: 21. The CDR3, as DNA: TGCAGTGCTAGAGATCTTGGGATGAATAGCGGGATCATTGGGCATGAGCAGTTCTTC. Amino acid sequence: CSARDLGMNSGIIGHEQFF.

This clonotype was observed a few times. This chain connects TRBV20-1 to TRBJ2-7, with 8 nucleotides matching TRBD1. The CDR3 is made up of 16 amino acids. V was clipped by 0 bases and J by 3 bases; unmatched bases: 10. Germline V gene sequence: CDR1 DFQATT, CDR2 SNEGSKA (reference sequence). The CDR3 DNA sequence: TGCAGTGCTAGAGATTGGGTGCAGGGGGCTAACTACGAGCAGTACTTC. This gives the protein CSARDWVQGANYEQYF.

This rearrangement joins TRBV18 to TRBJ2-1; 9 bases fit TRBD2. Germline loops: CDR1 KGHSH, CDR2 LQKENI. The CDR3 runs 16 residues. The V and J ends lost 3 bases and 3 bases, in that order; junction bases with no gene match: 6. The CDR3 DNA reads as TGTGCCAGCTCACCCCCGCTAGCGGGAAACTACAATGAGCAGTTCTTC. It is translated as CASSPPLAGNYNEQFF.

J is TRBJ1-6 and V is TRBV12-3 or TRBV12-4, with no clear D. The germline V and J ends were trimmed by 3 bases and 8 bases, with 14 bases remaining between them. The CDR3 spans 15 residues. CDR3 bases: TGTGCCAGCAGTTTGTTCCCGGGTAGGGATTCACCCCTCCACTTT. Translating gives CASSLFPGRDSPLHF.

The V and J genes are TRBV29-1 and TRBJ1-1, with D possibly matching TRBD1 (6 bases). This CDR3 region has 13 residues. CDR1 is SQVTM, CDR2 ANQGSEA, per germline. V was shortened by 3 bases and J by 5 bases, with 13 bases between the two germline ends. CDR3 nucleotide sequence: TGCAGCGTTGATGGCAGGGGTCGGACTGAAGCTTTCTTT. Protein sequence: CSVDGRGRTEAFF.

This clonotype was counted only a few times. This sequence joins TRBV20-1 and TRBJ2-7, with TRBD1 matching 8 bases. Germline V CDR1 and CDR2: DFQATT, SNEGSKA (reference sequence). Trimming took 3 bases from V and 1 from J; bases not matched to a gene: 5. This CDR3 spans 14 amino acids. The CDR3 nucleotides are TGCAGTGCTAGTCAAGGGACAGGATCCTACGAGCAGTACTTC. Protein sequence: CSASQGTGSYEQYF.

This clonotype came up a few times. DNA for the CDR3: TGTGCCAGCAGCCTGGGGGGGGGAAGAAACACCATATATTTT. Amino acid sequence: CASSLGGGRNTIYF. The chain combines TRBV2 with TRBJ1-3, with D maybe TRBD1 (5 bases). This CDR3 has 14 amino acids. CDR1 is SNHLY, CDR2 FYNNEI, per germline. V lost 6 bases, J lost 5 bases, and 14 bases lay in between.

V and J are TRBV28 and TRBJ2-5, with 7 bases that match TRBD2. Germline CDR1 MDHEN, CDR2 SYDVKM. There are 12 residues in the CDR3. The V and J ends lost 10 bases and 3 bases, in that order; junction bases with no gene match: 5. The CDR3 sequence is CATTTSKETQYF. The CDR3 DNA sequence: TGTGCCACCACGACTAGCAAAGAGACCCAGTACTTC.

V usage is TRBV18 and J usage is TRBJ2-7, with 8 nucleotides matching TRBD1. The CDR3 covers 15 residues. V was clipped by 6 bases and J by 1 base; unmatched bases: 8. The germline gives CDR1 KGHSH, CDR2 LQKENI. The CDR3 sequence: CASSDPTGVSYEQYF. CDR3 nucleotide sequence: TGTGCCAGCTCGGACCCGACAGGGGTATCCTACGAGCAGTACTTC.

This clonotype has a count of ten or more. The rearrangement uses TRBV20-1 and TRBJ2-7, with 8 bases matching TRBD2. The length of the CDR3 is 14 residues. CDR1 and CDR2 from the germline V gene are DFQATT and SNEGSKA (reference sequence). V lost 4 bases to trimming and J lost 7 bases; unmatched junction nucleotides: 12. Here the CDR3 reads CSANGGRGGFEQYF. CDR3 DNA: TGCAGTGCTAATGGGGGTCGGGGGGGTTTTGAGCAGTACTTC.

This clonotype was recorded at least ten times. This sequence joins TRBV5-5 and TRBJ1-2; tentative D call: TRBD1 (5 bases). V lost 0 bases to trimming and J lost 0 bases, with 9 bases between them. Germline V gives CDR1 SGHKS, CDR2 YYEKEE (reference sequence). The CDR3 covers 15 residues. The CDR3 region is CASSLGDSSNYGYTF. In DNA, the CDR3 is TGTGCCAGCAGCTTGGGAGACAGCTCTAACTATGGCTACACCTTC.

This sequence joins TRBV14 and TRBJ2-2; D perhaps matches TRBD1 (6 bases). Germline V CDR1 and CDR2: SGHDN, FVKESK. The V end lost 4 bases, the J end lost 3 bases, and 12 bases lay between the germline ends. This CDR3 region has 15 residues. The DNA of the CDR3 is TGTGCCAGCAGCCGTCGGACAGCTTACACCGGGGAGCTGTTTTTT. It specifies CASSRRTAYTGELFF.

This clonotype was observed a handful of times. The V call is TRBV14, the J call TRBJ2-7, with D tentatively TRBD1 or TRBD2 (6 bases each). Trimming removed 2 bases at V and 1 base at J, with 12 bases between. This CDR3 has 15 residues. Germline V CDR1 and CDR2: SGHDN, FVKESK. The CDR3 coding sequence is TGTGCCAGCAGCCAAACGGGCGGGACATCCTACGAGCAGTACTTC. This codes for CASSQTGGTSYEQYF.

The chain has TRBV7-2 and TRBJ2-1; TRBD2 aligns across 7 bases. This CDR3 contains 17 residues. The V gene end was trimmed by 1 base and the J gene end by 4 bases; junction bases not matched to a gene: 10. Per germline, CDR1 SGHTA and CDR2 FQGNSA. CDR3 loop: CASSLGISSGKYNEQFF. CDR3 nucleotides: TGTGCCAGCAGCTTAGGTATATCTAGCGGAAAGTACAATGAGCAGTTCTTC.

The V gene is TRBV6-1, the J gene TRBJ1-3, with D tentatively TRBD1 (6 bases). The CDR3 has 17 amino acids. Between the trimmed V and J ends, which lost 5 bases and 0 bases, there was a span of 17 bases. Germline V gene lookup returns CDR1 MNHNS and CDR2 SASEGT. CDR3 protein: CASSPAGTQHSGNTIYF. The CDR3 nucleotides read TGTGCCAGCAGTCCTGCCGGGACACAGCACTCTGGAAACACCATATATTTT.

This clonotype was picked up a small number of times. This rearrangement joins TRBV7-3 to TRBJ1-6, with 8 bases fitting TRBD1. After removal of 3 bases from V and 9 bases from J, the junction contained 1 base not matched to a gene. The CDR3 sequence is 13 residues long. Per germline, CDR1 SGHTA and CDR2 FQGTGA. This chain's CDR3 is CASSFDRGSPLHF. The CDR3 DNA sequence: TGTGCCAGCAGCTTTGACAGGGGTTCACCCCTCCACTTT.

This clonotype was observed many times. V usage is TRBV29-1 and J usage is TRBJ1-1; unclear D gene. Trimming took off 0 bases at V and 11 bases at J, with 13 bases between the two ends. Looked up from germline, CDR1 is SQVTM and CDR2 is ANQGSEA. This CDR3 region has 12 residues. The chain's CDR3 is CSVEDEVRGAFF. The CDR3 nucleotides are TGCAGCGTTGAAGATGAGGTTCGAGGGGCTTTCTTT.

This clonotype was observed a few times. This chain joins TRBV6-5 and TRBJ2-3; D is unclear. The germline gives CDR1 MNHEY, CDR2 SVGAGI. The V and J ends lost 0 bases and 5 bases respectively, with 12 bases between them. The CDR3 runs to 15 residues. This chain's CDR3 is CASSYSTRFGDTQYF. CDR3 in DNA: TGTGCCAGCAGTTACTCGACACGGTTCGGAGATACGCAGTATTTT.

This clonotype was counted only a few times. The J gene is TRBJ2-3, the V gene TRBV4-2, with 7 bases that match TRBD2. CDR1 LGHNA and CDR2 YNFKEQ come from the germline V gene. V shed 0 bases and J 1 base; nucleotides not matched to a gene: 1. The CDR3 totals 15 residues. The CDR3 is CASSQETSGTDTQYF. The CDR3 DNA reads TGTGCCAGCAGCCAAGAAACTAGCGGCACAGATACGCAGTATTTT.

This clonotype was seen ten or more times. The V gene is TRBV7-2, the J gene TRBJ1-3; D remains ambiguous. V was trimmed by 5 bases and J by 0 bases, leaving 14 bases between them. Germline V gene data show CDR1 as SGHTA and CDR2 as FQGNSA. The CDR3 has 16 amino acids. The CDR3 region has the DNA TGTGCCAGCAGCACACAAGGTGGACTCTCTGGAAACACCATATATTTT. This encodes CASSTQGGLSGNTIYF. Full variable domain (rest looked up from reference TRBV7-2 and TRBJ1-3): GAGVSQSPSNKVTEKGKDVELRCDPISGHTALYWYRQSLGQGLEFLIYFQGNSAPDKSGLPSDRFSAERTGGSVSTLTIQRTQQEDSAVYLCASSTQGGLSGNTIYFGEGSWLTVV.

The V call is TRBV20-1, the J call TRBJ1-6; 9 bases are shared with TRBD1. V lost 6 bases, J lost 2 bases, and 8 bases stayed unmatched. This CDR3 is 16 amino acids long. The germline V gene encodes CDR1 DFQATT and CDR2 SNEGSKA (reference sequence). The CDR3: CSAPSQGAAYNSPLHF. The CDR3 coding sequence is TGCAGTGCACCTTCACAGGGGGCGGCCTATAATTCACCCCTCCACTTT.

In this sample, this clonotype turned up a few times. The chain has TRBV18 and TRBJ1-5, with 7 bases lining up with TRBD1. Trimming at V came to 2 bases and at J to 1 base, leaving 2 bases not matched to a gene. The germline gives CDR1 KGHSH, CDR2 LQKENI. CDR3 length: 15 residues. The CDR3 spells CASSPKGASNQPQHF. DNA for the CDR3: TGTGCCAGCTCACCAAAGGGGGCGAGCAATCAGCCCCAGCATTTT.